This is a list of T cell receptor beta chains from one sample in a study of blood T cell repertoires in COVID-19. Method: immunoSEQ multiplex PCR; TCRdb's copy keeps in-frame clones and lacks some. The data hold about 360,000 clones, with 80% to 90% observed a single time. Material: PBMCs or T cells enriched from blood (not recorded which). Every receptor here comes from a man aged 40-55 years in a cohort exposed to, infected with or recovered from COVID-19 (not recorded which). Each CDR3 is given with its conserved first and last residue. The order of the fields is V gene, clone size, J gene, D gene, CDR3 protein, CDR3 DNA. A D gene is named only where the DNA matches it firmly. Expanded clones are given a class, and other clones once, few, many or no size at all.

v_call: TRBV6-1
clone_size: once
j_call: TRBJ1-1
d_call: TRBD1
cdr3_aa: CASSEVRGRRSTEAFF
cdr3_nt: TGTGCCAGCAGTGAAGTCAGGGGGCGACGGAGCACTGAAGCTTTCTTT

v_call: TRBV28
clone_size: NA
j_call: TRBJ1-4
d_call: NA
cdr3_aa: CASSDLRKKLFF
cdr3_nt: TGTGCCAGCAGTGACCTCAGGAAAAAACTGTTTTTT

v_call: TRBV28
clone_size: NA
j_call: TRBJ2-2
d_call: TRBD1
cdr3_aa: CASSLLQGGTGELFF
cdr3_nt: TGTGCCAGCAGTTTACTACAGGGGGGCACCGGGGAGCTGTTTTTT

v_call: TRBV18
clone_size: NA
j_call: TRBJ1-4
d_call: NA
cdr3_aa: CASSPGAREKLFF
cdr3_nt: TGTGCCAGCTCACCAGGGGCGCGAGAAAAACTGTTTTTT

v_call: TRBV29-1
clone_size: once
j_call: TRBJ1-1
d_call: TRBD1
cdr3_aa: CSVEDYRGQAFF
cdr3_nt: TGCAGCGTTGAAGATTACAGGGGGCAAGCTTTCTTT

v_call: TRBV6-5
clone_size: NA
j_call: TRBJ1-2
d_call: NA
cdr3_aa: CASSGQPMGYTF
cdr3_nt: TGTGCCAGCAGCGGACAGCCTATGGGCTACACCTTC

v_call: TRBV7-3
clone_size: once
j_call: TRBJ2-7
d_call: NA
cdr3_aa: CASSLSGTQLDEQYF
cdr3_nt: TGTGCCAGCAGCTTAAGCGGGACCCAGTTGGACGAGCAGTACTTC

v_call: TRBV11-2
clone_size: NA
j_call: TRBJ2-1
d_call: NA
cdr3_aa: CASSLVWSGGNEQFF
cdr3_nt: TGTGCCAGCAGCTTAGTTTGGTCAGGGGGGAATGAGCAGTTCTTC

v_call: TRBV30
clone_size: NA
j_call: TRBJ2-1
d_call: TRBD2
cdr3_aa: CAWTEKPGGPNEQFF
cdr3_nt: TGTGCCTGGACGGAGAAACCGGGGGGGCCCAATGAGCAGTTCTTC

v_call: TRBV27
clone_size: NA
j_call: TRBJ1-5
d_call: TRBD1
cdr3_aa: CASSPRGGYRGNNQPQHF
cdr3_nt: TGTGCCAGCAGTCCCAGAGGGGGGTACAGGGGAAATAATCAGCCCCAGCATTTT

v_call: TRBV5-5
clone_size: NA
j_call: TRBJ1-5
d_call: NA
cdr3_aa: CASSLTGDQPQHF
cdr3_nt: TGTGCCAGCAGCTTGACAGGTGATCAGCCCCAGCATTTT

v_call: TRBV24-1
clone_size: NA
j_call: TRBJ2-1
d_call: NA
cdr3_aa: CATSDADSLGEQFF
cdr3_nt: TGTGCCACCAGTGACGCCGACTCCCTTGGTGAGCAGTTCTTC

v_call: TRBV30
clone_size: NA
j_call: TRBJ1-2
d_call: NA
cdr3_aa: CAWSQTWGGGYTF
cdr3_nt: TGTGCCTGGAGTCAAACTTGGGGGGGCGGCTACACCTTC

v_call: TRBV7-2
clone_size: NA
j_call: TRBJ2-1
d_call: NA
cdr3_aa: CASSLKEGGTYEQFF
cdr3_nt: TGTGCCAGCAGCCTAAAGGAGGGCGGTACCTATGAGCAGTTCTTC

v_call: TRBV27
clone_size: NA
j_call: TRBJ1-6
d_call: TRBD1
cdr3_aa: CASSARTGASSYNSPLHF
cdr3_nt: TGTGCCAGCAGTGCACGGACAGGGGCAAGCTCCTATAATTCACCCCTCCACTTT

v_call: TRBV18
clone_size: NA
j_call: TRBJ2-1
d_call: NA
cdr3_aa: CASSRGAYNEQFF
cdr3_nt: TGTGCCAGCTCGCGAGGCGCTTACAATGAGCAGTTCTTC

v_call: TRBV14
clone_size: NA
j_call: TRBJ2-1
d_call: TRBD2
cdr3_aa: CATGTSGRNEQFF
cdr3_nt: TGTGCCACCGGGACTAGCGGGAGGAATGAGCAGTTCTTC